This is a list of T cell receptor beta chains from one sample in a study of T cell responses to AZD1222 COVID-19 vaccine. Measured with immunoSEQ multiplex PCR; TCRdb has only the in-frame clones, and not every one. The data show about 93,000 clones, 75% to 90% seen once. The sample in question was peripheral blood, obtained on day 0 of AZD1222 vaccination. Receptors originate from an adult in good health. CDR3s include the opening cysteine and the closing phenylalanine or tryptophan. The order of the fields is V gene, J gene, D gene, clone size, CDR3 protein, CDR3 DNA. The D gene is left open where the match is weak. The size of a clone is reported for some rows only, either as once, few or many, or as a class for expanded clones.

>TRBV29-1|TRBJ1-1|NA|NA
CSVRIAGKGTEAFF
TGCAGCGTACGGATCGCAGGGAAGGGCACTGAAGCTTTCTTT
>TRBV5-8|TRBJ1-5|NA|NA
CASSSGLRTNQPQHF
TGTGCCAGCAGCTCCGGGCTACGCACCAATCAGCCCCAGCATTTT
>TRBV3-1/TRBV3-2|TRBJ1-3|NA|NA
CASSHGGNTIYF
TGTGCCAGCAGCCACGGTGGAAACACCATATATTTT
>TRBV5-4|TRBJ2-2|NA|NA
CASSSVRGLNTGELFF
TGTGCCAGCAGCTCTGTCCGGGGACTGAACACCGGGGAGCTGTTTTTT
>TRBV5-4|TRBJ2-3|TRBD1|NA
CASSFGTGSNTDTQYF
TGTGCCAGCAGCTTCGGGACAGGGAGTAACACAGATACGCAGTATTTT
>TRBV6-2/TRBV6-3|TRBJ2-7|NA|NA
CASSYGGRYEQYF
TGTGCCAGCAGTTACGGCGGAAGGTACGAGCAGTACTTC
>TRBV7-6|TRBJ2-1|TRBD2|few
CASSLARGRALNEQFF
TGTGCCAGCAGCTTAGCAAGAGGGAGGGCCCTCAATGAGCAGTTCTTC
>TRBV10-3|TRBJ1-1|NA|NA
CAISGYVPEAFF
TGTGCCATCAGTGGATACGTGCCTGAAGCTTTCTTT
>TRBV25-1|TRBJ1-1|NA|NA
CATSGIGLGTEAFF
TGTGCCACCAGTGGGATAGGGCTGGGCACTGAAGCTTTCTTT
>TRBV6-6|TRBJ1-6|NA|NA
CASSYEGRNSPLHF
TGTGCCAGCAGTTACGAGGGGAGGAATTCACCCCTCCACTTT
>TRBV6-5|TRBJ1-5|NA|NA
CASSLGRGQPQHF
TGTGCCAGCAGTCTTGGGAGGGGTCAGCCCCAGCATTTT
>TRBV24-1|TRBJ2-7|NA|NA
CATSEGLGEQYF
TGTGCCACCAGTGAAGGGTTAGGCGAGCAGTACTTC
>TRBV5-4|TRBJ2-5|NA|NA
CASSATVEETQYF
TGTGCCAGCAGCGCCACGGTGGAAGAGACCCAGTACTTC
>TRBV6-1|TRBJ1-5|TRBD1|NA
CASSEKRGQASNQPQHF
TGTGCCAGCAGTGAAAAACGGGGACAGGCTTCCAATCAGCCCCAGCATTTT
>TRBV28|TRBJ1-5|NA|NA
CASGRQTSNQPQHF
TGTGCCAGCGGCAGACAGACTAGCAATCAGCCCCAGCATTTT
>TRBV6-5|TRBJ1-5|NA|NA
CASRQGHGYQHF
TGTGCCAGCAGGCAAGGACATGGGTACCAGCATTTT
>TRBV7-9|TRBJ2-3|TRBD2|NA
CASSSLTGLGSDTQYF
TGTGCCAGCAGCTCGCTGACGGGACTAGGTTCAGATACGCAGTATTTT
>TRBV3-1/TRBV3-2|TRBJ2-7|NA|NA
CASSQDQRAGNSYEQYF
TGTGCCAGCAGCCAAGATCAACGGGCAGGTAATTCCTACGAGCAGTACTTC
>TRBV23-1|TRBJ1-3|TRBD1|NA
CASSQHVKSGQGTGNTIYF
TGCGCCAGCAGTCAACATGTAAAATCGGGACAGGGGACTGGAAACACCATATATTTT
>TRBV28|TRBJ2-1|NA|NA
CASVRGSSYNEQFF
TGTGCCAGCGTTAGGGGGAGCTCCTACAATGAGCAGTTCTTC
>TRBV5-1|TRBJ2-3|NA|NA
CASSIKTSGGTDTQYF
TGCGCCAGCAGCATAAAGACTAGTGGGGGCACAGATACGCAGTATTTT
>TRBV28|TRBJ1-5|NA|once
CASSLFGTQLYSNQPQHF
TGTGCCAGCAGTTTATTCGGCACCCAATTGTATAGCAATCAGCCCCAGCATTTT
>TRBV11-2|TRBJ1-2|NA|NA
CASSPGQYGYTF
TGTGCCAGCAGCCCCGGACAGTATGGCTACACCTTC
>TRBV28|TRBJ1-2|NA|NA
CASSLFGLGGTYSGYTF
TGTGCCAGCAGTTTATTCGGTCTAGGGGGGACCTACTCTGGCTACACCTTC
>TRBV7-8|TRBJ1-5|NA|NA
CASSADRFNQPQHF
TGTGCCAGCAGCGCAGACAGGTTCAATCAGCCCCAGCATTTT
>TRBV18|TRBJ2-7|NA|NA
CASSPPLSYEQYF
TGTGCCAGCTCACCACCACTCTCCTACGAGCAGTACTTC
>TRBV21-1|TRBJ2-5|NA|NA
CASSKLASDRKYQETQYF
TGTGCCAGCAGCAAGCTAGCGTCAGATCGGAAGTACCAAGAGACCCAGTACTTC
>TRBV7-2|TRBJ2-1|TRBD1|once
CASSIQQGGHNEQFF
TGTGCCAGCAGCATACAACAGGGGGGACACAATGAGCAGTTCTTC
>TRBV7-8|TRBJ2-3|TRBD2|NA
CASSLSAAGLGDTQYF
TGTGCCAGCAGCTTAAGTGCAGCGGGGCTAGGGGATACGCAGTATTTT
>TRBV2|TRBJ2-3|TRBD2|NA
CASSDSGRGTDTQYF
TGTGCCAGCAGTGATAGCGGGAGAGGCACAGATACGCAGTATTTT
>TRBV29-1|TRBJ1-1|TRBD1|NA
CSVDRGRVTEAFF
TGCAGCGTTGATAGGGGGCGCGTCACTGAAGCTTTCTTT
>TRBV6-5|TRBJ1-2|NA|NA
CASSSPGGATNYGYTF
TGTGCCAGCAGTTCACCTGGGGGGGCCACTAACTATGGCTACACCTTC
>TRBV5-1|TRBJ1-4|NA|NA
CASSFGDWNEKLFF
TGCGCCAGCAGCTTTGGGGACTGGAATGAAAAACTGTTTTTT
>TRBV28|TRBJ2-7|TRBD2|NA
CASSFGGSNEQYF
TGTGCCAGCAGTTTCGGCGGGAGTAACGAGCAGTACTTC
>TRBV27|TRBJ2-5|TRBD2|NA
CASSLTSASRTQYF
TGTGCCAGCAGCCTGACTAGCGCCTCCCGGACCCAGTACTTC
>TRBV10-3|TRBJ2-7|TRBD1|once
CAISEPTRTGLNEQYF
TGTGCCATCAGTGAGCCCACAAGGACAGGGTTGAACGAGCAGTACTTC
>TRBV7-2|TRBJ1-3|NA|few
CASSFGPTISGNTIYF
TGTGCCAGCAGCTTCGGACCAACTATCTCTGGAAACACCATATATTTT
>TRBV23-1|TRBJ2-3|NA|once
CASSQSRSGGTSTDTQYF
TGCGCCAGCAGTCAATCAAGGAGTGGCGGGACTAGCACAGATACGCAGTATTTT
>TRBV6-2/TRBV6-3|TRBJ2-7|TRBD2|NA
CASSRGTSGTSSYEQYF
TGTGCCAGCAGTCGCGGGACTAGCGGGACGAGCTCCTACGAGCAGTACTTC
>TRBV7-9|TRBJ2-2|NA|NA
CASNYHAGELFF
TGTGCCAGCAACTATCATGCGGGGGAGCTGTTTTTT
>TRBV7-2|TRBJ1-6|NA|NA
CASSFDPGNSPLHF
TGTGCCAGCAGCTTTGACCCCGGCAATTCACCCCTCCACTTT
>TRBV20-1|TRBJ1-2|NA|NA
CSARDLEGYTF
TGCAGTGCTAGAGATTTGGAAGGCTACACCTTC
>TRBV20-1|TRBJ1-2|NA|NA
CSAIDYGYTF
TGCAGTGCCATAGATTATGGCTACACCTTC
>TRBV20-1|TRBJ2-7|TRBD2|NA
CSASLAGVREQYF
TGCAGTGCTAGTTTAGCGGGAGTTCGCGAGCAGTACTTC
>TRBV2|TRBJ1-4|TRBD1|once
CASREPGQGFVAKLFF
TGTGCCAGCAGAGAGCCGGGACAGGGTTTTGTCGCGAAACTGTTTTTT
>TRBV28|TRBJ1-2|NA|once
CASSLVEEVGYTF
TGTGCCAGCAGTTTGGTGGAAGAGGTTGGCTACACCTTC
>TRBV24-1|TRBJ2-2|NA|NA
CATSESWGSGNGELFF
TGTGCCACCAGTGAGAGTTGGGGGTCTGGGAACGGGGAGCTGTTTTTT
>TRBV6-5|TRBJ1-2|NA|NA
CASSYSYSRGGYTF
TGTGCCAGCAGTTACTCGTATAGTCGTGGTGGCTACACCTTC
>TRBV6-6|TRBJ2-3|TRBD2|NA
CASSGVPGLAGERGTDTQYF
TGTGCCAGCAGCGGTGTCCCGGGACTAGCGGGGGAACGTGGCACAGATACGCAGTATTTT
>TRBV4-1|TRBJ2-1|NA|NA
CASKIASVYNEQFF
TGCGCCAGCAAAATCGCTAGCGTTTACAATGAGCAGTTCTTC
>TRBV7-9|TRBJ2-2|TRBD2|NA
CASRRTSGRNTGELFF
TGTGCCAGCCGGAGGACTAGCGGGAGGAACACCGGGGAGCTGTTTTTT
>TRBV10-3|TRBJ1-1|NA|once
CATVGLSGHTEAFF
TGTGCCACGGTAGGACTTTCAGGGCACACTGAAGCTTTCTTT
>TRBV6-6|TRBJ1-4|TRBD1|NA
CASSYGGTGGYEKLFF
TGTGCCAGCAGTTACGGTGGGACAGGGGGCTATGAAAAACTGTTTTTT
>TRBV7-3|TRBJ1-1|NA|NA
CASSLTFDKNTEAFF
TGTGCCAGCAGCTTAACGTTTGACAAGAACACTGAAGCTTTCTTT
>TRBV29-1|TRBJ2-1|TRBD2|NA
CSVKNRLAEYNEQFF
TGCAGCGTTAAAAACAGGCTAGCGGAGTACAATGAGCAGTTCTTC
>TRBV18|TRBJ2-5|TRBD1|NA
CASSNDRGETQYF
TGTGCCAGCTCAAACGACAGGGGAGAGACCCAGTACTTC